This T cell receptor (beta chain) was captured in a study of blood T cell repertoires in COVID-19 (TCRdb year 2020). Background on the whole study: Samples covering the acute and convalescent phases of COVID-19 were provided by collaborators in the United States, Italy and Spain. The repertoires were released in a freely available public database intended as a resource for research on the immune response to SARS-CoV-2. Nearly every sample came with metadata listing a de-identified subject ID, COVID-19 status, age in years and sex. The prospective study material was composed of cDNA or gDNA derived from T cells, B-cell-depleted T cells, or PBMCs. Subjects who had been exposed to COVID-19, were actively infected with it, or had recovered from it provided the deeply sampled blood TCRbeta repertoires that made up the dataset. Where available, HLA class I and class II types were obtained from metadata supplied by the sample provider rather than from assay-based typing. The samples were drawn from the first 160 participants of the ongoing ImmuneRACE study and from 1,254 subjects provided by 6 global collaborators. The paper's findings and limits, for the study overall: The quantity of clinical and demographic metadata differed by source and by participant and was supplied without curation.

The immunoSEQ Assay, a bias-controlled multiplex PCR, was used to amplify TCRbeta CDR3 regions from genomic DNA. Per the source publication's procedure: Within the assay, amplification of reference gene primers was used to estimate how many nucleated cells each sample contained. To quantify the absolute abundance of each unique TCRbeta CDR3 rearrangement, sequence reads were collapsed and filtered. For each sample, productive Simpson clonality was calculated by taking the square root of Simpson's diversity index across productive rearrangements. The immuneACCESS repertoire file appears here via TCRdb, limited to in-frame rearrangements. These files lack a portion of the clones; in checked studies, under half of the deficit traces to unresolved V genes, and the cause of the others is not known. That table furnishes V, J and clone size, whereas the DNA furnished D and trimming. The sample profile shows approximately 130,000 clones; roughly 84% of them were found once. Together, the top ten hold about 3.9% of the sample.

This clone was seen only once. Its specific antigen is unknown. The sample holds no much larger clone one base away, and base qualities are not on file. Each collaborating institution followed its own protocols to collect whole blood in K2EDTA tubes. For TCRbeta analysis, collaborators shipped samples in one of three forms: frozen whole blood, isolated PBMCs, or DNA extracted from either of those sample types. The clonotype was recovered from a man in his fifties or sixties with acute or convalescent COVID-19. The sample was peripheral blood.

The CDR3 is CASSQGLAGAGELFF. The bases are TGTGCCAGCAGCCAAGGACTAGCGGGAGCCGGGGAGCTGTTTTTT. The chain couples TRBV11-2 to TRBJ2-2, with 13 central nucleotides matching TRBD2. CDR1 and CDR2 were assigned from the germline V gene as SGHAT and FQNNGV. The CDR3 runs 15 residues from the cysteine to the phenylalanine. Only the CDR3 DNA is retained, 45 bases long and in frame from the first base. V and J are trimmed by 5 bases and 6 bases, and the gene matches miss 3 bases of the junction.